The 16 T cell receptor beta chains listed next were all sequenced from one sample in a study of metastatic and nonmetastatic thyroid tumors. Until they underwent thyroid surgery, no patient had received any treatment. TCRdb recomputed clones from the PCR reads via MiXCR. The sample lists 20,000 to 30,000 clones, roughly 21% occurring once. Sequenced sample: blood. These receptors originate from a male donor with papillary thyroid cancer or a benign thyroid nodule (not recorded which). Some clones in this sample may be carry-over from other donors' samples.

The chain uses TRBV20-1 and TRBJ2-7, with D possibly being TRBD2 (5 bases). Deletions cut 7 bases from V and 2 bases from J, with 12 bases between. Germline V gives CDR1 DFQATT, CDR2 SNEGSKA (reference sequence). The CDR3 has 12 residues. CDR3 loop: CSDGDGTYEQYF. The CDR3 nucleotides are TGCAGTGATGGTGACGGGACCTACGAGCAGTACTTC.

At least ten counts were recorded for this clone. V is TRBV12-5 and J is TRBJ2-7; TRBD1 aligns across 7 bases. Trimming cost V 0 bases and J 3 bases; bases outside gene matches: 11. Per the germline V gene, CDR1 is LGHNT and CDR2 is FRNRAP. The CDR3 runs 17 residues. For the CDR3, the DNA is TGTGCTAGTGGTTTGGTTCTCTGGGACAGTGTAGTCTACGAGCAGTACTTC. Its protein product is CASGLVLWDSVVYEQYF.

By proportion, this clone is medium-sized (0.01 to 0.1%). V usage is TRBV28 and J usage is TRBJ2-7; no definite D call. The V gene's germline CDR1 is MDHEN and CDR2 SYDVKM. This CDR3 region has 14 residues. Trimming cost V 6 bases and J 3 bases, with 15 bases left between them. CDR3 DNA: TGTGCCAGCAGCTCCGCCCTTATCCTCTACGAGCAGTACTTC. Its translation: CASSSALILYEQYF.

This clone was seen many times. The CDR3 loop is CASSQEPRATYEQYF. In DNA form, the CDR3 reads TGTGCCAGCAGCCAAGAACCCAGAGCTACCTACGAGCAGTACTTC. This chain joins TRBV3-1 and TRBJ2-7; no definite D call. From germline, CDR1 is LGHDT and CDR2 YNNKEL (reference sequence). This CDR3 is built from 15 residues. V was shortened by 0 bases and J by 2 bases, with 11 bases between the two germline ends.

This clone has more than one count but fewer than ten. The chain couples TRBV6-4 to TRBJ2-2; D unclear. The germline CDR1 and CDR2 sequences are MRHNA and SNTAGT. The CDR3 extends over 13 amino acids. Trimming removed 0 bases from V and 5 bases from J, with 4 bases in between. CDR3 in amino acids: CASSDSETGELFF. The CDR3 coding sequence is TGTGCCAGCAGTGACTCGGAAACCGGGGAGCTGTTTTTT.

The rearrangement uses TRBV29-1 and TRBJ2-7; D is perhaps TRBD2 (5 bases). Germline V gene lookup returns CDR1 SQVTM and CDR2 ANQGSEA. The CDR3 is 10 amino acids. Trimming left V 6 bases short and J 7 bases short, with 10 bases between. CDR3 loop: CSVGEGEQYF. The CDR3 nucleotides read TGCAGCGTGGGAGAAGGTGAGCAGTACTTC.

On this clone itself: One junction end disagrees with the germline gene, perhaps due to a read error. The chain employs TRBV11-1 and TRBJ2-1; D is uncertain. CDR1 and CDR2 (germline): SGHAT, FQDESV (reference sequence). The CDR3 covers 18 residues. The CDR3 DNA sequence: TGTGCCAGCAGCGCACGTGGTGGAAATCTTTTTTCCTACAATGAGCAGCTCTTC. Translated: CASSARGGNLFSYNEQLF.

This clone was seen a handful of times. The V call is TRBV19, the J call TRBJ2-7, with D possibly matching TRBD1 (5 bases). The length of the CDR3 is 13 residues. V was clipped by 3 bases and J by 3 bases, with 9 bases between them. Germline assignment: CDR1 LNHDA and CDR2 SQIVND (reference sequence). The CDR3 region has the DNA TGTGCCAGTAGTATGACAGAACACTACGAGCAGTACTTC. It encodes CASSMTEHYEQYF.

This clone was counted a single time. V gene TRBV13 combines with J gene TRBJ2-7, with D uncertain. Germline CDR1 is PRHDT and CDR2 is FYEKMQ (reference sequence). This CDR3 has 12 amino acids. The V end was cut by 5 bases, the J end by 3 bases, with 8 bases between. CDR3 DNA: TGTGCCAGCAGCCGTGCCGTCTACGAGCAGTACTTC. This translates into CASSRAVYEQYF.

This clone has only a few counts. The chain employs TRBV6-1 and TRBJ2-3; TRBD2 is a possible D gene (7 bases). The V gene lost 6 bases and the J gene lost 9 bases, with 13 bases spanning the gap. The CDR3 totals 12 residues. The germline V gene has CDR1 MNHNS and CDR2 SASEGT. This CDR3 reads CASSLRGGTQYF. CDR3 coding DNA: TGTGCCAGCAGCCTGAGGGGGGGGACGCAGTATTTT.

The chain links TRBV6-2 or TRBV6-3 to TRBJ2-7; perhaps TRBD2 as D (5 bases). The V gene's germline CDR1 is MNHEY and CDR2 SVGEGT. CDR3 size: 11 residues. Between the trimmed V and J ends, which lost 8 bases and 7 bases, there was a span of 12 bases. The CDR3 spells CASQDFGEQYF. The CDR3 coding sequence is TGTGCCAGCCAGGACTTTGGTGAGCAGTACTTC.

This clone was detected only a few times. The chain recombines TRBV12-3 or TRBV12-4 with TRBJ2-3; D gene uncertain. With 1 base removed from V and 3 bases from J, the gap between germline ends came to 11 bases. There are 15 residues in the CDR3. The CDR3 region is CASSLGTVETDTQYF. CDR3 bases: TGTGCCAGCAGTTTAGGAACAGTAGAAACAGATACGCAGTATTTT.

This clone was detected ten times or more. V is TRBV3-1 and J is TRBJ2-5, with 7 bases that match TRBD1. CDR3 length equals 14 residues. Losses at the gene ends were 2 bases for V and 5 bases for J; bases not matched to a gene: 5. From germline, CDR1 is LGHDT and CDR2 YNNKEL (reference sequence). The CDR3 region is CASSQSDREETQYF. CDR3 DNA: TGTGCCAGCAGCCAAAGTGACAGGGAGGAGACCCAGTACTTC.

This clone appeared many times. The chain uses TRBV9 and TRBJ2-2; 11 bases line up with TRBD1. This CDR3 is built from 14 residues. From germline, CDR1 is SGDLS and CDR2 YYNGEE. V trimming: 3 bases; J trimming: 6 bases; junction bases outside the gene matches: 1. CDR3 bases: TGTGCCAGCAGCGCGGGACAGGGGGCCGGGGAGCTGTTTTTT. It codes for CASSAGQGAGELFF.

The CDR3 DNA reads TGTGCCACCAGTGATCACCCCAGACAGGTGATCACCTACGAGCAGTACTTC. Translation gives CATSDHPRQVITYEQYF. The rearrangement joins TRBV24-1 to TRBJ2-7; D is possibly TRBD1 (6 bases). Germline CDR1 and CDR2: KGHDR and SFDVKD. The germline V and J ends were trimmed by 3 bases and 2 bases, with 19 bases remaining between them. The CDR3 length is 17 residues.

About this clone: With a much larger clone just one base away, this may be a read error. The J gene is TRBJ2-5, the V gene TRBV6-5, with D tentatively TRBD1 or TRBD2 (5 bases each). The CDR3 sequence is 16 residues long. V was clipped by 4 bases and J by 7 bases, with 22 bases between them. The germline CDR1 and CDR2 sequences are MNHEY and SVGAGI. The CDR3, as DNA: TGTGCCAGCAGTTCGCAACGGACCCCCGGGGCAACGACCCAGTACTTC. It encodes CASSSQRTPGATTQYF.